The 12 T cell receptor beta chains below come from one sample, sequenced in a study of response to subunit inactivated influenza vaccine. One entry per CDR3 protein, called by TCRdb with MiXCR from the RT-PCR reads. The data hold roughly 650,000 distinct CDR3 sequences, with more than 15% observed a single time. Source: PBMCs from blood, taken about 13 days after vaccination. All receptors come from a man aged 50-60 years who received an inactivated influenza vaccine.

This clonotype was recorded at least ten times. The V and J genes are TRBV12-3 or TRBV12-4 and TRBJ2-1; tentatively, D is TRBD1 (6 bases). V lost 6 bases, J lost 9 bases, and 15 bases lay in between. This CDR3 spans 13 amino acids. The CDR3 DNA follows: TGTGCCAGCAGCTTACAGGGATTAGGTGAGCAGTTCTTC. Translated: CASSLQGLGEQFF.

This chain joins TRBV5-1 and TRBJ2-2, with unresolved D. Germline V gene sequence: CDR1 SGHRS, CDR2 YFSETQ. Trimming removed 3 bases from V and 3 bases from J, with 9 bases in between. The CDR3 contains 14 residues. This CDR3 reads CASSWNTYTGELFF. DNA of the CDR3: TGCGCCAGCAGCTGGAACACTTACACCGGGGAGCTGTTTTTT.

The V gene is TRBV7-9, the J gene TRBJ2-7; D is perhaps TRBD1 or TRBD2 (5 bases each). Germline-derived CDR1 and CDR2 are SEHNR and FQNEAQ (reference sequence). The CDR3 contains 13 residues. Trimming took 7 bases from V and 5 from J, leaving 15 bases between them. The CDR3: CASTPPGRNEQYF. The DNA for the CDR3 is TGTGCCAGCACACCACCGGGGCGGAACGAGCAGTACTTC.

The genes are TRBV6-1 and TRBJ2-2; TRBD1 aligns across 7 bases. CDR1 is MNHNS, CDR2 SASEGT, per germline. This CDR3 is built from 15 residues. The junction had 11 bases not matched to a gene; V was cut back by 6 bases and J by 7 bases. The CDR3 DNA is TGTGCCAGCAGGAGTAACAGGGGATCAGGCGGGGAGCTGTTTTTT. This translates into CASRSNRGSGGELFF.

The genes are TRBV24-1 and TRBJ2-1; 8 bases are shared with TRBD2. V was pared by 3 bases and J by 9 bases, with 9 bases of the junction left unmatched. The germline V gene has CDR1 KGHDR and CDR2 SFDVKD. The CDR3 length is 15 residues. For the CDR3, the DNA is TGTGCCACCAGTGATACTGTAGCGGGATGGGGTGAGCAGTTCTTC. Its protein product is CATSDTVAGWGEQFF.

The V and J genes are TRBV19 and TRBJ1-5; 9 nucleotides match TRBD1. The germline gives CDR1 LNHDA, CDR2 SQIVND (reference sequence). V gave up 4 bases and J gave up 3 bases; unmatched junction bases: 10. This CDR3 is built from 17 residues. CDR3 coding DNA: TGTGCCAGTAGTACCCGTCCCGGGACAGGGATCAATCAGCCCCAGCATTTT. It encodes CASSTRPGTGINQPQHF. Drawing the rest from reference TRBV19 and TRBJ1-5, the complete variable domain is DGGITQSPKYLFRKEGQNVTLSCEQNLNHDAMYWYRQDPGQGLRLIYYSQIVNDFQKGDIAEGYSVSREKKESFPLTVTSAQKNPTAFYLCASSTRPGTGINQPQHFGDGTRLSIL.

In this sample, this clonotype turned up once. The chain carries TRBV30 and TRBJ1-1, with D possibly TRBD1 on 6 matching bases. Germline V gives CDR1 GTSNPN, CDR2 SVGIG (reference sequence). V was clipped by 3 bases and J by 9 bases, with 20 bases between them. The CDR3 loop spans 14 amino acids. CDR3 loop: CAWRSNHRESKAFF. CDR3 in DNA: TGTGCCTGGAGGTCCAACCACAGGGAATCCAAAGCTTTCTTT.

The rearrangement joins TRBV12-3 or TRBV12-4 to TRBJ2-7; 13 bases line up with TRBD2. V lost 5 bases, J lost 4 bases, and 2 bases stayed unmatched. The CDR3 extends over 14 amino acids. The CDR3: CASSQLAGGYEQYF. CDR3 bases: TGTGCCAGCAGTCAACTAGCGGGAGGGTACGAGCAGTACTTC.

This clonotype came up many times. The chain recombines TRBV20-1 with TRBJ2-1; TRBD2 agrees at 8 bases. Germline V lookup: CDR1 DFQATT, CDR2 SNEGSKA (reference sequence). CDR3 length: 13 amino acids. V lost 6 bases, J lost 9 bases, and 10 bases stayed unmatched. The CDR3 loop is CSASAGVNGEQFF. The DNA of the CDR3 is TGCAGTGCCTCAGCGGGAGTGAACGGTGAGCAGTTCTTC.

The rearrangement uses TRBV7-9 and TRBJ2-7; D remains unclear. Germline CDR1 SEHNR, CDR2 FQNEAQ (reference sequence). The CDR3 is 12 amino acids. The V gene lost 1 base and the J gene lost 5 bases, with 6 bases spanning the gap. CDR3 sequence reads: CASSLVLHEQYF. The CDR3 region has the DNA TGTGCCAGCAGCTTAGTTTTGCACGAGCAGTACTTC. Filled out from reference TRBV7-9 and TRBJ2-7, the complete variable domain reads DTGVSQNPRHKITKRGQNVTFRCDPISEHNRLYWYRQTLGQGPEFLTYFQNEAQLEKSRLLSDRFSAERPKGSFSTLEIQRTEQGDSAMYLCASSLVLHEQYFGPGTRLTVT.

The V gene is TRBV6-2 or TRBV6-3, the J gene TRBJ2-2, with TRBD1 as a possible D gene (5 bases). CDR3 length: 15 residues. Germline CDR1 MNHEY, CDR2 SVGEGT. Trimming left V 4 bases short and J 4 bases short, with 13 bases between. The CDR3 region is CASSSLGHLTGELFF. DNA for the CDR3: TGTGCCAGCAGTTCTCTAGGACACCTCACCGGGGAGCTGTTTTTT.

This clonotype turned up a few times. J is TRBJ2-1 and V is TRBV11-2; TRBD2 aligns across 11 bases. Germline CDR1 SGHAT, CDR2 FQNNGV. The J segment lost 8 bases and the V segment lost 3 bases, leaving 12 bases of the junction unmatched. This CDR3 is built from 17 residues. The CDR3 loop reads CASSLTITSGGRDEQFF. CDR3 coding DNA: TGTGCCAGCAGCTTGACGATCACTAGCGGGGGAAGGGATGAGCAGTTCTTC.